This T cell receptor beta chain was obtained from a study of T cell responses to AZD1222 COVID-19 vaccine. To note about this clone: No antigen is known for it.

Measured with immunoSEQ multiplex PCR; TCRdb has only the in-frame clones, and not every one. The sample comprises about 120,000 clones, about 89% of which are singletons, and more than 4.5% rests with the top ten. Whole-study findings and limits: Among AZD1222 vaccinees, only five or six were seropositive at baseline. CD4 TCRs associated with vaccination spanned spike, dominating at 160-218 and 743-854. Donors were largely white British and mainly female; clonal diversity was possibly underestimated. Sampling that yielded the repertoires occurred only after the peak T cell response.

Per the germline V gene, CDR1 is GTSNPN and CDR2 is SVGIG (reference sequence). There are 14 residues in the CDR3. V lost 8 bases to trimming and J lost 3 bases, with 17 bases between them. The material sequenced was peripheral blood, taken on day 0 of AZD1222 vaccination. The sequence derives from an adult in good health. The rearrangement joins TRBV30 to TRBJ2-1; D not resolved. Written as DNA, the CDR3 is TGTGCCGGTAGGGTGGGGTCATTCTACAATGAGCAGTTCTTC. Encoded protein: CAGRVGSFYNEQFF.